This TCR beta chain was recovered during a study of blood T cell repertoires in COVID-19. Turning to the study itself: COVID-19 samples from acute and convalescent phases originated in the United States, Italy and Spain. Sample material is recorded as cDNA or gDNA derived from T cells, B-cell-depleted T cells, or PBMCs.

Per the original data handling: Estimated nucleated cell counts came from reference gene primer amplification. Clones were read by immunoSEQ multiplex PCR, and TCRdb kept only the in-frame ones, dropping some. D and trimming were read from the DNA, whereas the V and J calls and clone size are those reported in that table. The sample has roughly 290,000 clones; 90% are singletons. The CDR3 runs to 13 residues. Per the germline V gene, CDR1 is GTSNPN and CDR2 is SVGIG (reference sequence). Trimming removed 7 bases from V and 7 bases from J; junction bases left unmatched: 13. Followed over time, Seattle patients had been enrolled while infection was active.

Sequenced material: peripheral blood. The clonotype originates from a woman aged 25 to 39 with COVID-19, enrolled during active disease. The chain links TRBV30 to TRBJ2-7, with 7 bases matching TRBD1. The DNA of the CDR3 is TGTGCCTCCTCCAGCAGGGGGATAGAGGAGCAGTACTTC. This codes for CASSSRGIEEQYF.